These T cell receptor delta chains were read from a single sample in a study of Vδ1+ human thymocytes. TCRdb processed the multiplex PCR reads again with the CATT caller. The sample holds just under 55,000 delta-chain clones, roughly 15% seen once. Sequencing was done on a sample of Vdelta1+ gamma-delta thymocytes from the thymus. The receptor source for this set is a boy younger than two who had congenital heart surgery. Both conserved end residues are part of each CDR3. D genes are given only for firm matches. Clone size is shown for a subset of rows, as once, few, many or a class of expanded clone.

j_call	d_call	v_call	clone_size	cdr3_aa	cdr3_nt
TRDJ1	-	TRDV1	few	CALGEGAPWIRYTDKLIF	TGTGCTCTTGGGGAAGGGGCCCCATGGATCAGGTACACCGATAAACTCATCTTT
TRDJ1	-	TRDV1	-	CALGELYCGLPHADKLIF	TGTGCTCTTGGGGAACTATACTGCGGGCTACCCCACGCCGATAAACTCATCTTT
TRDJ1	TRDD3	TRDV1	-	CALGGRLPTRGKNWGPLGKLIF	TGTGCTCTTGGGGGTCGACTCCCGACAAGGGGGAAGAACTGGGGGCCACTCGGTAAACTCATCTTT
TRDJ1	-	TRDV1	-	CALGELFPPKPLGSDKLIF	TGTGCTCTTGGGGAACTTTTCCCTCCCAAACCCCTGGGGTCCGATAAACTCATCTTT
TRDJ1	-	TRDV1	few	CALGPFVPARIRRGTYTDKLIF	TGTGCTCTTGGGCCCTTCGTTCCTGCCCGCATACGCCGGGGGACCTACACCGATAAACTCATCTTT
TRDJ1	-	TRDV2	medium-sized	CACDPYWRYTDKLIF	TGTGCCTGTGACCCTTACTGGAGGTACACCGATAAACTCATCTTT
TRDJ1	TRDD3	TRDV1	-	CALGVTRLGAYGRLGDGYTDKLIF	TGTGCTCTTGGGGTAACCCGCCTCGGGGCCTACGGGAGACTGGGGGATGGGTACACCGATAAACTCATCTTT
TRDJ1	TRDD3	TRDV1	-	CALGEPLTGDWGHYTDKLIF	TGTGCTCTTGGGGAACCCCTAACTGGGGATTGGGGGCATTACACCGATAAACTCATCTTT
TRDJ2	TRDD3	TRDV1	few	CALGELVRGGVLGDTQALTAQLFF	TGTGCTCTTGGGGAACTAGTCCGCGGCGGTGTACTGGGGGATACACAAGCTTTGACAGCACAACTCTTCTTT
TRDJ1	TRDD3	TRDV1	-	CALGDQFLLYWGPKLNTDKLIF	TGTGCTCTTGGGGACCAATTCCTGCTATACTGGGGGCCTAAGCTGAACACCGATAAACTCATCTTT
TRDJ1	TRDD2	TRDV1	few	CALGERYLPTAMGELTDKLIF	TGTGCTCTTGGGGAACGATACCTTCCTACGGCGATGGGGGAGCTCACCGATAAACTCATCTTT
TRDJ1	-	TRDV1	-	CALGYSRRPGTRNVGKVPGRGTDKLIF	TGTGCTCTTGGGTATTCCCGTCGGCCGGGGACACGAAATGTGGGGAAGGTGCCTGGCCGTGGGACCGATAAACTCATCTTT
TRDJ1	TRDD3	TRDV1	-	CALGESRAYWGISHTDKLIF	TGTGCTCTTGGGGAATCCCGGGCCTACTGGGGGATATCTCACACCGATAAACTCATCTTT